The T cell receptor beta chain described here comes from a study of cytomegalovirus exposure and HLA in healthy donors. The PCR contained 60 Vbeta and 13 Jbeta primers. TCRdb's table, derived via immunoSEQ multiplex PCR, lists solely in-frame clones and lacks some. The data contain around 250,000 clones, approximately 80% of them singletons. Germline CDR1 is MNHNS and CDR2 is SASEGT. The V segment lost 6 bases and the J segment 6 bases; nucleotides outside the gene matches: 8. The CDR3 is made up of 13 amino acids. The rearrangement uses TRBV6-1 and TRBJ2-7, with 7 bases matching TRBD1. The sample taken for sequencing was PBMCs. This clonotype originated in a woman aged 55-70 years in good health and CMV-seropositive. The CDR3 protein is CASSEQGMGEQYF. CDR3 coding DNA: TGTGCCAGCAGCGAACAGGGGATGGGCGAGCAGTACTTC.